The 27 T cell receptor beta chains below all came from one sample that was sequenced in a study of cytomegalovirus exposure and HLA in healthy donors. Here immunoSEQ multiplex PCR was the method, and the copy in TCRdb shows in-frame clones only, minus some. The sample holds a few hundred thousand clones, around 91% seen once. Sequenced input: PBMCs. These receptors came from a woman aged 18-29 years in good health and CMV-seronegative.

The genes are TRBV10-3 and TRBJ2-3; 8 bases line up with TRBD2. This CDR3 is 16 amino acids long. Per germline, CDR1 ENHRY and CDR2 SYGVKD. V dropped 0 bases and J dropped 0; count of bases not matched to a gene: 2. The CDR3 region has the DNA TGTGCCATCAGTGAGTCTGCTAGCGGGAGCACAGATACGCAGTATTTT. Protein sequence: CAISESASGSTDTQYF.

The rearrangement uses TRBV15 and TRBJ1-2, with 7 bases that match TRBD1. V trimming: 1 base; J trimming: 1 base; junction bases outside the gene matches: 6. CDR1 and CDR2 (germline): LNHNV, YYDKDF (reference sequence). The CDR3 totals 16 residues. CDR3 DNA: TGTGCCACCAGCAGAGCCAGGGGGATTAATAACTATGGCTACACCTTC. Translated, it gives CATSRARGINNYGYTF.

This sequence joins TRBV9 and TRBJ1-1; D is unclear. CDR3 length equals 12 residues. Per germline, CDR1 SGDLS and CDR2 YYNGEE. Deletions cut 4 bases from V and 3 bases from J, with 7 bases between. CDR3 DNA: TGTGCCAGCAGCCCAGTTCACACTGAAGCTTTCTTT. Amino acid sequence: CASSPVHTEAFF.

The J gene is TRBJ1-1, the V gene TRBV6-5; D call uncertain. The CDR3 spans 15 residues. V was pared by 2 bases and J by 0 bases, with 10 bases between. The V gene's germline CDR1 is MNHEY and CDR2 SVGAGI. CDR3 sequence (DNA): TGTGCCAGCAGTTACAGTGGACTCGTGAACACTGAAGCTTTCTTT. This codes for CASSYSGLVNTEAFF.

A word on this clone: An end of the junction does not agree with germline; a read error may underlie this. Other DNA sequences in the same sample also yield this CDR3. This chain connects TRBV29-1 to TRBJ1-1, with 8 bases fitting TRBD1. The CDR3 runs to 14 residues. Looked up from germline, CDR1 is SQVTM and CDR2 is ANQGSEA. Here the CDR3 DNA reads TGCAGCGTTCCGGAGACAGGGGTGGGAACTGAAGCTTTTTTT. Translation gives CSVPETGVGTEAFF. Filled out from reference TRBV29-1 and TRBJ1-1, the complete variable domain reads SAVISQKPSRDICQRGTSLTIQCQVDSQVTMMFWYRQQPGQSLTLIATANQGSEATYESGFVIDKFPISRPNLTFSTLTVSNMSPEDSSIYLCSVPETGVGTEAFFGQGTRLTVV.

V usage is TRBV10-2 and J usage is TRBJ2-3; no clear D gene. Looked up from germline, CDR1 is WSHSY and CDR2 is SAAADI. CDR3 size: 13 residues. Trimming removed 0 bases at V and 6 bases at J, with 7 bases between. CDR3 sequence: CASSESSVDTQYF. CDR3 coding DNA: TGCGCCAGCAGTGAGTCGTCGGTGGATACGCAGTATTTT.

This chain links TRBV5-6 with TRBJ1-1; D remains unclear. The CDR3 runs 14 residues. Germline V CDR1 and CDR2: SGHDT, YYEEEE. V was cut by 3 bases and J by 2 bases, with 11 bases left in between. The CDR3 protein is CASSWYSSNTEAFF. DNA of the CDR3: TGTGCCAGCAGCTGGTACAGCTCAAACACTGAAGCTTTCTTT.

V gene TRBV2 combines with J gene TRBJ1-5; TRBD1 is a possible D gene (5 bases). The CDR3 totals 13 residues. V was cut by 6 bases and J by 5 bases, with 11 bases left in between. The germline V gene encodes CDR1 SNHLY and CDR2 FYNNEI. The chain's CDR3 is CASRAGQDQPQHF. The CDR3 DNA reads as TGTGCCAGCAGGGCAGGGCAGGATCAGCCCCAGCATTTT. The full variable domain, with the rest looked up from reference TRBV2 and TRBJ1-5, is EPEVTQTPSHQVTQMGQEVILRCVPISNHLYFYWYRQILGQKVEFLVSFYNNEISEKSEIFDDQFSVERPDGSNFTLKIRSTKLEDSAMYFCASRAGQDQPQHFGDGTRLSIL.

The chain recombines TRBV11-2 with TRBJ2-5, with TRBD2 matching 11 bases. The CDR3 is 14 residues long. The V gene end was trimmed by 4 bases and the J gene end by 5 bases; junction bases not matched to a gene: 3. Looked up from germline, CDR1 is SGHAT and CDR2 is FQNNGV. The CDR3 DNA sequence: TGTGCCAGCAGCTCACTAGCGGGGGTGGAGACCCAGTACTTC. This codes for CASSSLAGVETQYF.

The gene calls are TRBV6-5 and TRBJ1-1; unclear D gene. The CDR3 runs 11 residues. CDR1 is MNHEY, CDR2 SVGAGI, per germline. Trimming took off 2 bases at V and 7 bases at J, with 5 bases between the two ends. The CDR3 region is CASSYGSEAFF. The CDR3 coding sequence is TGTGCCAGCAGTTACGGGAGTGAAGCTTTCTTT.

The chain is built from TRBV19 and TRBJ2-3; TRBD2 agrees at 7 bases. CDR3 length: 15 residues. V shed 6 bases, J shed 2 bases, and the junction held 8 bases outside the gene matches. CDR1 LNHDA and CDR2 SQIVND come from the germline V gene (reference sequence). The DNA of the CDR3 is TGTGCCAGTAGCCCCGACAGCGGGGACACAGATACGCAGTATTTT. Amino acid sequence: CASSPDSGDTDTQYF. The entire variable domain, with the rest obtained from reference TRBV19 and TRBJ2-3, is as follows: DGGITQSPKYLFRKEGQNVTLSCEQNLNHDAMYWYRQDPGQGLRLIYYSQIVNDFQKGDIAEGYSVSREKKESFPLTVTSAQKNPTAFYLCASSPDSGDTDTQYFGPGTRLTVL.

The chain links TRBV10-2 to TRBJ2-3; 15 nucleotides agree with TRBD2. The CDR3 length is 17 residues. CDR1 WSHSY and CDR2 SAAADI come from the germline V gene. J lost 2 bases, V lost 5 bases, and 5 bases had no gene match. CDR3 nucleotides: TGCGCCAGCAGTTGGACTAGCGGGGGGGGAAACACAGATACGCAGTATTTT. Its protein product is CASSWTSGGGNTDTQYF.

This rearrangement joins TRBV6-5 to TRBJ2-1; possibly TRBD2 for D (6 bases). Deletions cut 0 bases from V and 5 bases from J, with 8 bases between. The germline V gene has CDR1 MNHEY and CDR2 SVGAGI. CDR3 size: 14 residues. The CDR3 DNA is TGTGCCAGCAGTTACTCGGGCGGGAACAATGAGCAGTTCTTC. Its translation: CASSYSGGNNEQFF.

This chain connects TRBV6-5 to TRBJ1-5; 8 bases map to TRBD1. There are 13 residues in the CDR3. Germline CDR1 is MNHEY and CDR2 is SVGAGI. The V segment lost 6 bases and the J segment 6 bases; nucleotides outside the gene matches: 4. The CDR3 bases are TGTGCCAGCAGAAGGACAGGGTCTCAGCCCCAGCATTTT. This gives the protein CASRRTGSQPQHF.

This chain connects TRBV5-6 to TRBJ2-1; D is perhaps TRBD1 (6 bases). CDR3 size: 15 residues. Per germline, CDR1 SGHDT and CDR2 YYEEEE. V dropped 6 bases and J dropped 1 base, with 14 bases sitting between them. CDR3 in amino acids: CASTNDRISYNEQFF. The CDR3 nucleotides are TGTGCCAGCACCAATGACAGGATTTCCTACAATGAGCAGTTCTTC.

The CDR3 DNA reads TGTGCCAGCAGCACAAGAAGGGGGGACAGCTCCTATAATTCACCCCTCCACTTT. The encoded protein is CASSTRRGDSSYNSPLHF. V gene TRBV11-2 combines with J gene TRBJ1-6; TRBD1 aligns across 7 bases. V shed 5 bases and J 0 bases; nucleotides not matched to a gene: 10. The CDR3 has 18 amino acids. Germline CDR1 SGHAT, CDR2 FQNNGV. Variable domain in full (rest from reference TRBV11-2 and TRBJ1-6): EAGVAQSPRYKIIEKRQSVAFWCNPISGHATLYWYQQILGQGPKLLIQFQNNGVVDDSQLPKDRFSAERLKGVDSTLKIQPAKLEDSAVYLCASSTRRGDSSYNSPLHFGNGTRLTVT.

Turning to this clone: An end of the junction does not agree with germline; a read error may underlie this. V gene TRBV7-7 combines with J gene TRBJ2-3; TRBD2 matches at 14 bases. The CDR3 runs 20 residues. Germline CDR1 SSHAT, CDR2 FNYEAQ (reference sequence). The CDR3 is CASSRFPGTSGGTDTDTQYF. In DNA form, the CDR3 reads TGTGCTAGCAGCAGGTTCCCCGGGACTAGCGGGGGTACTGACACAGATACGCAGTATTTT.

The V and J genes are TRBV5-4 and TRBJ1-1; TRBD1 agrees at 7 bases. CDR1 is SGHNT and CDR2 is YYREEE in the germline V gene (reference sequence). This CDR3 has 14 residues. The V gene end was trimmed by 0 bases and the J gene end by 1 base; junction bases not matched to a gene: 0. The DNA of the CDR3 is TGTGCCAGCAGCTTGGGGACAGGGAACACTGAAGCTTTCTTT. Translation: CASSLGTGNTEAFF.

The chain uses TRBV7-2 and TRBJ2-2; 9 bases are shared with TRBD2. Germline V lookup: CDR1 SGHTA, CDR2 FQGNSA. The trim removed 0 bases at V and 5 bases at J, leaving 7 bases unmatched. There are 17 residues in the CDR3. The CDR3 reads CASSLASLAGRTGELFF. For the CDR3, the DNA is TGTGCCAGCAGCTTAGCCTCCCTAGCGGGGAGGACCGGGGAGCTGTTTTTT.

The chain is built from TRBV5-6 and TRBJ2-3; D might be TRBD2 (5 bases). Per the germline V gene, CDR1 is SGHDT and CDR2 is YYEEEE. The CDR3 consists of 17 residues. The V end was cut by 4 bases, the J end by 3 bases, with 21 bases between. The CDR3 DNA reads as TGTGCCAGCAGCCCCCACCCAAAAGCGGCGAAAACAGATACGCAGTATTTT. Translated: CASSPHPKAAKTDTQYF.

The chain employs TRBV18 and TRBJ1-5; no reliable D call. Trimming shortened V by 3 bases and J by 9 bases, and 15 bases separated the two germline ends. The germline gives CDR1 KGHSH, CDR2 LQKENI. This CDR3 spans 14 amino acids. CDR3 residues: CASSPEPVRRPQHF. CDR3 nucleotide sequence: TGTGCCAGCTCACCGGAGCCCGTCCGGAGGCCCCAGCATTTT.

The V call is TRBV5-6, the J call TRBJ1-1; 7 nucleotides agree with TRBD1. The CDR3 length is 15 residues. Germline CDR1 is SGHDT and CDR2 is YYEEEE. Losses at the gene ends were 2 bases for V and 1 base for J; bases not matched to a gene: 5. The CDR3 region is CASSFAGTANTEAFF. CDR3 DNA: TGTGCCAGCAGCTTCGCCGGGACAGCGAACACTGAAGCTTTCTTT.

The gene calls are TRBV11-2 and TRBJ2-7; possible D gene TRBD1, 5 bases. CDR1 SGHAT and CDR2 FQNNGV come from the germline V gene. The CDR3 runs 15 residues. Trimming pared 0 bases from V and 7 bases from J, leaving 16 bases between. The CDR3 DNA reads as TGTGCCAGCAGCTTAGATAGTAGCAGGGCCGGTGAGCAGTACTTC. Translation: CASSLDSSRAGEQYF.

The J gene is TRBJ2-3, the V gene TRBV27; 10 bases map to TRBD1. This CDR3 has 18 amino acids. The V and J ends lost 5 bases and 5 bases, in that order; junction bases with no gene match: 16. Germline-derived CDR1 and CDR2 are MNHEY and SMNVEV (reference sequence). CDR3 bases: TGTGCCAGCAGTCCACTAGAGAGCGACAGGGGGCAGGGAGATACGCAGTATTTT. It is translated as CASSPLESDRGQGDTQYF.

Concerning this clone itself: Other DNA variants within this sample encode the same CDR3. The chain couples TRBV30 to TRBJ1-6; 10 bases are shared with TRBD1. The CDR3 runs to 13 residues. The J segment lost 10 bases and the V segment lost 3 bases, leaving 3 bases of the junction unmatched. Germline CDR1 is GTSNPN and CDR2 is SVGIG (reference sequence). This CDR3 reads CAWSGTGDSPLHF. In DNA form, the CDR3 reads TGTGCCTGGAGCGGGACAGGGGACTCACCCCTCCACTTT.

The chain uses TRBV6-5 and TRBJ1-2; TRBD1 matches at 11 bases. Germline V gene data show CDR1 as MNHEY and CDR2 as SVGAGI. Losses at the gene ends were 5 bases for V and 7 bases for J; bases not matched to a gene: 9. This CDR3 is built from 15 residues. CDR3 sequence (DNA): TGTGCCAGCAGTAAACGTGGACAGGGGGCAAGTGGCTACACCTTC. Translation: CASSKRGQGASGYTF.

This sequence joins TRBV13 and TRBJ2-3; 15 bases align to TRBD2. The CDR3 covers 18 residues. The trim removed 5 bases at V and 0 bases at J, leaving 6 bases unmatched. From germline, CDR1 is PRHDT and CDR2 FYEKMQ (reference sequence). The CDR3: CASSKGLAGGASTDTQYF. The DNA for the CDR3 is TGTGCCAGCAGCAAGGGACTAGCGGGGGGAGCTAGCACAGATACGCAGTATTTT.